The 15 T cell receptor beta chains in this list originate from one sample, sequenced in a study of beta chain features in type 1 diabetes. Study-wide results and caveats: All four CD4+ subsets of Type 1 diabetes patients contained TCRB CDR3s that were moderately but significantly shorter.

Expressed TCRB transcripts were sequenced because the isolated RNA had all been reverse transcribed beforehand. Assay used: immunoSEQ multiplex PCR; TCRdb lists only in-frame clones, some missing. The sample holds a few hundred thousand clones, approximately 15% seen once. No antigen has been identified for these receptors. The source material was naive CD4+ T cells from blood. All receptors come from a man aged 30 to 45 with type 1 diabetes.

V is TRBV7-2 and J is TRBJ2-1; D is perhaps TRBD2 (6 bases). Per germline, CDR1 SGHTA and CDR2 FQGNSA. V lost 5 bases and J 5 bases, leaving 16 bases between the germline ends. The CDR3 consists of 15 residues. In DNA form, the CDR3 reads TGTGCCAGCAGCGTTAGCGGCATTCAGAACAATGAGCAGTTCTTC. Translated, it gives CASSVSGIQNNEQFF.

The chain couples TRBV19 to TRBJ1-1, with 8 nucleotides matching TRBD1. Germline values: CDR1 LNHDA, CDR2 SQIVND (reference sequence). Trimming at V came to 4 bases and at J to 7 bases, leaving 5 bases not matched to a gene. This CDR3 comprises 13 residues. The DNA for the CDR3 is TGTGCCAGTAGTAGGACAGGGATGAATGAAGCTTTCTTT. It encodes CASSRTGMNEAFF.

In its sample, this clone was seen a few times. The CDR3 bases are TGTGCCAGCACCCCGGGAGATACGCAGTATTTT. Amino acid sequence: CASTPGDTQYF. The chain couples TRBV28 to TRBJ2-3; unclear D gene. The CDR3 is made up of 11 amino acids. V lost 7 bases and J 5 bases, leaving 7 bases between the germline ends. Germline assignment: CDR1 MDHEN and CDR2 SYDVKM.

The J gene is TRBJ1-1, the V gene TRBV19; TRBD1 is a possible D gene (5 bases). Germline lookup yields CDR1 LNHDA and CDR2 SQIVND (reference sequence). V lost 5 bases and J lost 5, with 18 bases in between. CDR3 length: 15 residues. For the CDR3, the DNA is TGTGCCAGTAGTGTCCTTGGGGGGACGGGGACTGAAGCTTTCTTT. Translated, it gives CASSVLGGTGTEAFF.

CDR3 DNA sequence: TGTGCCACCAGCAGACGGGGAGAAGTAACTAATGAAAAACTGTTTTTT. Translation: CATSRRGEVTNEKLFF. The J gene is TRBJ1-4, the V gene TRBV15; no clear D gene. The germline V gene encodes CDR1 LNHNV and CDR2 YYDKDF (reference sequence). The CDR3 is 16 residues long. Trimming cost V 2 bases and J 1 base, with 11 bases left between them. Filled out from reference TRBV15 and TRBJ1-4, the complete variable domain reads DAMVIQNPRYQVTQFGKPVTLSCSQTLNHNVMYWYQQKSSQAPKLLFHYYDKDFNNEADTPDNFQSRRPNTSFCFLDIRSPGLGDTAMYLCATSRRGEVTNEKLFFGSGTQLSVL.

This clone appeared a few times. The genes are TRBV5-1 and TRBJ2-5; a weak D match, TRBD1 (6 bases). Looked up from germline, CDR1 is SGHRS and CDR2 is YFSETQ. The V end lost 0 bases, the J end lost 5 bases, and 11 bases lay between the germline ends. This CDR3 is 14 amino acids long. The CDR3 coding sequence is TGCGCCAGCAGCTTGGAGACAGGCGGGGAGACCCAGTACTTC. Translated: CASSLETGGETQYF. Supplemented by reference TRBV5-1 and TRBJ2-5, the full variable domain reads KAGVTQTPRYLIKTRGQQVTLSCSPISGHRSVSWYQQTPGQGLQFLFEYFSETQRNKGNFPGRFSGRQFSNSRSEMNVSTLELGDSALYLCASSLETGGETQYFGPGTRLLVL.

This clone appeared a few times. The gene calls are TRBV7-9 and TRBJ2-2; D uncertain. The ends were cut back, 4 bases at V and 4 bases at J, with 4 bases in the middle. Germline loops: CDR1 SEHNR, CDR2 FQNEAQ (reference sequence). There are 12 residues in the CDR3. The CDR3 DNA sequence: TGTGCCAGCAGCTACAGCACCGGGGAGCTGTTTTTT. Translation gives CASSYSTGELFF.

The chain uses TRBV9 and TRBJ2-6; D is possibly TRBD1 (5 bases). Trimming cost V 0 bases and J 0 bases, with 13 bases left between them. The germline V gene has CDR1 SGDLS and CDR2 YYNGEE. The CDR3 is made up of 18 amino acids. The CDR3 is CASSVEGAGSSGANVLTF. DNA of the CDR3: TGTGCCAGCAGCGTAGAAGGGGCAGGAAGCTCTGGGGCCAACGTCCTGACTTTC.

The rearrangement uses TRBV30 and TRBJ1-5; unclear D gene. This CDR3 contains 13 residues. Trimming took 2 bases from V and 3 from J, leaving 8 bases between them. CDR1 and CDR2 from the germline V gene are GTSNPN and SVGIG (reference sequence). CDR3 sequence (DNA): TGTGCCTGGAGTAGCCAGGACAATCAGCCCCAGCATTTT. Protein sequence: CAWSSQDNQPQHF.

This clone came up a few times. The CDR3 loop is CASSQAHRTGKHDTQYF. The DNA of the CDR3 is TGCGCCAGCAGCCAAGCGCATAGGACAGGGAAACACGATACGCAGTATTTT. The chain employs TRBV4-1 and TRBJ2-3, with TRBD1 identical over 8 bases. Per the germline V gene, CDR1 is MGHRA and CDR2 is YSYEKL. J gave up 6 bases and V 1 base, and 12 bases lay outside the gene matches. CDR3 size: 17 residues.

The rearrangement uses TRBV25-1 and TRBJ2-6, with D perhaps TRBD1 (6 bases). Per the germline V gene, CDR1 is MGHDK and CDR2 is SYGVNS. Trimming pared 2 bases from V and 3 bases from J, leaving 8 bases between. The CDR3 length is 15 residues. CDR3 amino acids: CASSEAGVGANVLTF. The CDR3 coding sequence is TGTGCCAGCAGTGAAGCAGGGGTTGGGGCCAACGTCCTGACTTTC.

V is TRBV30 and J is TRBJ2-3; TRBD2 agrees at 7 bases. The CDR3 loop spans 16 amino acids. J was trimmed by 0 bases and V by 1 base; bases with no gene match: 7. Germline CDR1 reads GTSNPN; CDR2 reads SVGIG (reference sequence). The CDR3 loop reads CAWSAGAGLSTDTQYF. The DNA of the CDR3 is TGTGCCTGGAGTGCCGGAGCGGGGCTTAGCACAGATACGCAGTATTTT.

V gene TRBV30 combines with J gene TRBJ1-3; D call uncertain. The CDR3 extends over 13 amino acids. Germline CDR1 GTSNPN, CDR2 SVGIG (reference sequence). The germline V and J ends were trimmed by 1 base and 4 bases, with 8 bases remaining between them. The DNA of the CDR3 is TGTGCCTGGAGTGAAGGGAGCGGAAACACCATATATTTT. This encodes CAWSEGSGNTIYF.

The CDR3 loop is CAWVPGLAGTDTQYF. CDR3 nucleotides: TGTGCCTGGGTTCCGGGACTAGCGGGGACAGATACGCAGTATTTT. This chain links TRBV30 with TRBJ2-3; 13 positions match TRBD2. V lost 5 bases to trimming and J lost 3 bases; unmatched junction nucleotides: 5. The CDR3 is 15 residues long. Per germline, CDR1 GTSNPN and CDR2 SVGIG (reference sequence).

The V call is TRBV19, the J call TRBJ2-3; 10 bases line up with TRBD1. The germline CDR1 and CDR2 sequences are LNHDA and SQIVND (reference sequence). The length of the CDR3 is 15 residues. With V trimmed by 5 bases and J by 0 bases, 2 bases remained unmatched. The CDR3 bases are TGTGCCAGTAGTGACAGGGGGCGAAGCACAGATACGCAGTATTTT. Protein sequence: CASSDRGRSTDTQYF. Looking up the rest from reference TRBV19 and TRBJ2-3 gives the full variable domain: DGGITQSPKYLFRKEGQNVTLSCEQNLNHDAMYWYRQDPGQGLRLIYYSQIVNDFQKGDIAEGYSVSREKKESFPLTVTSAQKNPTAFYLCASSDRGRSTDTQYFGPGTRLTVL.